The sequence of this TCR beta chain was determined in a study of T cell changes during pregnancy in multiple sclerosis. Germline V gene lookup returns CDR1 SGHAT and CDR2 FQNNGV. The CDR3 has 17 residues. V was clipped by 0 bases and J by 7 bases, with 21 bases between them. TCRdb's copy holds only in-frame clones and misses some; the assay was immunoSEQ multiplex PCR. The sample lists approximately 24,000 clones, roughly 85% occurring once. The specimen comprised CD8+ T cells from peripheral blood mononuclear cells, sampled in the first trimester of pregnancy. This chain joins TRBV11-2 and TRBJ1-1, with TRBD1 as a possible D gene (6 bases). This receptor was taken from a female donor in good health, enrolled as a control in a pregnancy study. CDR3 loop: CASSLERVSGKGGEAFF. CDR3 coding DNA: TGTGCCAGCAGCTTAGAACGGGTGAGCGGAAAAGGGGGTGAAGCTTTCTTT.